This TCR beta chain was found in a study of beta chain features in type 1 diabetes. Of the isolated RNA, all was reverse transcribed, and so the sequenced material was expressed TCRB transcripts. Using immunoSEQ multiplex PCR, the repertoire was profiled, and TCRdb retains in-frame clones only, with some absent. The sample lists about 370,000 clones; 8% to 10% were seen once. Sampling consisted of one heparinised blood draw per donor, averaging around 110 mL. Study conclusions and caveats: Whether TCRB rearrangement is influenced by HLA type was left unresolved in this analysis. Across all four CD4+ subsets, people with type 1 diabetes showed modestly shorter TCRB CDR3s. Cells expressing TCR highly could be over-represented by cDNA sequencing.

CDR1 is MDHEN, CDR2 SYDVKM, per germline. The CDR3 extends over 14 amino acids. The V end lost 1 base, the J end lost 1 base, and 8 bases lay between the germline ends. On this clone itself: Its antigen is undetermined.

The gene calls are TRBV28 and TRBJ2-7; D might be TRBD1 (6 bases). Sequenced sample: central memory CD4+ T cells from blood. The clonotype was recovered from a man aged 25-45 years with type 1 diabetes. The CDR3 is CASSLSQGSYEQYF. The CDR3 bases are TGTGCCAGCAGTTTATCGCAGGGGTCCTACGAGCAGTACTTC.